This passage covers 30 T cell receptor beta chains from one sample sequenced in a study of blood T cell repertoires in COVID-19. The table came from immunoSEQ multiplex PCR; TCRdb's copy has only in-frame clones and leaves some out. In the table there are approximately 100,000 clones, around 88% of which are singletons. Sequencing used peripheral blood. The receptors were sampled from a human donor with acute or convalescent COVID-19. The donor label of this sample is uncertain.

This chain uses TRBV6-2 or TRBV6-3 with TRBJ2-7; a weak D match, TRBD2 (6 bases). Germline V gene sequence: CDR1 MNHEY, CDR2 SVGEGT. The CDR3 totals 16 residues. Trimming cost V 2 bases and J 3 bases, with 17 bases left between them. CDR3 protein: CASSYGGTLRGYEQYF. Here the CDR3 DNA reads TGTGCCAGCAGTTACGGAGGGACCTTAAGGGGCTACGAGCAGTACTTC.

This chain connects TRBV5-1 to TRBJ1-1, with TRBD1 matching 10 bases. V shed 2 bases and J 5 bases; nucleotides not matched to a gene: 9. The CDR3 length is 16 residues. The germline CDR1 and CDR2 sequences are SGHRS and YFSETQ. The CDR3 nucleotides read TGCGCCAGCAGCTTCGACAGGGGGCGGAGGTTGACTGAAGCTTTCTTT. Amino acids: CASSFDRGRRLTEAFF.

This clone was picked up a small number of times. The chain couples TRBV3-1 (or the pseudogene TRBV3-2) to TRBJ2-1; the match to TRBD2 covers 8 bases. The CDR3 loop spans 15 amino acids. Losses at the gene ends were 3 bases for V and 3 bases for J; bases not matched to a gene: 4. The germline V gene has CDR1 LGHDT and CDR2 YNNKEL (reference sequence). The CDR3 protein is CASSQGTSLYNEQFF. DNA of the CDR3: TGTGCCAGCAGCCAGGGGACTAGTCTCTACAATGAGCAGTTCTTC.

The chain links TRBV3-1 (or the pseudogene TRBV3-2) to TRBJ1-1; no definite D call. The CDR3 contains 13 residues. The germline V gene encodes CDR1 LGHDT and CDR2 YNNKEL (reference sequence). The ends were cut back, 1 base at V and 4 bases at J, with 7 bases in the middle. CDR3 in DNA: TGTGCCAGCAGCCAAGCGGTGAGCACTGAAGCTTTCTTT. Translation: CASSQAVSTEAFF.

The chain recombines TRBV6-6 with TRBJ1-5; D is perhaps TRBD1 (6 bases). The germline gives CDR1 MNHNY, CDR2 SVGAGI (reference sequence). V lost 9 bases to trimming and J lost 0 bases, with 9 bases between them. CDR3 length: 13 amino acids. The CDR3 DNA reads TGTGCCAGTACAGGGTATAGCAATCAGCCCCAGCATTTT. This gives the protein CASTGYSNQPQHF.

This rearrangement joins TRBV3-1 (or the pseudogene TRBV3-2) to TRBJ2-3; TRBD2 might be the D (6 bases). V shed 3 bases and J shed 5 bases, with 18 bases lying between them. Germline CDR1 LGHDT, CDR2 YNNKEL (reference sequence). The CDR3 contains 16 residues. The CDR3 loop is CASSHRRASARDTQYF. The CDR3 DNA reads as TGTGCCAGCAGCCACCGGCGGGCTAGCGCTCGAGATACGCAGTATTTT.

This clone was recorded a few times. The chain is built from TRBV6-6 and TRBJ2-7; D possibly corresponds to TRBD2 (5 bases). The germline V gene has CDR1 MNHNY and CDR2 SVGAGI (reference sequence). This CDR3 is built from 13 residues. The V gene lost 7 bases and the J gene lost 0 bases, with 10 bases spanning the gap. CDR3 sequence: CASNQRSSYEQYF. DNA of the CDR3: TGTGCCAGCAACCAGCGGAGCTCCTACGAGCAGTACTTC.

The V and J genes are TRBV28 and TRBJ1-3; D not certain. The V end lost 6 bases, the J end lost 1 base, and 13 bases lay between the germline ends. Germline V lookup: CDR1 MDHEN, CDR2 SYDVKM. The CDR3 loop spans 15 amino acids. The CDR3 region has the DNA TGTGCCAGCAGACCGGGTCTGGCTTCTGGAAACACCATATATTTT. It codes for CASRPGLASGNTIYF.

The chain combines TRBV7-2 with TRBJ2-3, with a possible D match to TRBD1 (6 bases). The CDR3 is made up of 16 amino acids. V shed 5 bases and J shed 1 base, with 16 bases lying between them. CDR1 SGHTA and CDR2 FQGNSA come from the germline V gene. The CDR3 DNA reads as TGTGCCAGCAGCCCTTCAGGGGTAACGCGCACAGATACGCAGTATTTT. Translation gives CASSPSGVTRTDTQYF.

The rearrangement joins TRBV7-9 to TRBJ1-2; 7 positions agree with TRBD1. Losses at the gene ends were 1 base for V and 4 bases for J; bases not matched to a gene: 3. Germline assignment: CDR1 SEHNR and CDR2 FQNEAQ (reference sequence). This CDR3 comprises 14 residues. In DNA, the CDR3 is TGTGCCAGCAGCTTAGGACAGGGCATCTATGGCTACACCTTC. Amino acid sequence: CASSLGQGIYGYTF.

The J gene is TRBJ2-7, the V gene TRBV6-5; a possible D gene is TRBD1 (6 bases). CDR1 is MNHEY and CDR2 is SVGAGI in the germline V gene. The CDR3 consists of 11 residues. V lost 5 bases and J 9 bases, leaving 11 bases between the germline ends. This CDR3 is CASSPGQLQYF. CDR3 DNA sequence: TGTGCCAGCAGTCCAGGACAGTTGCAGTACTTC.

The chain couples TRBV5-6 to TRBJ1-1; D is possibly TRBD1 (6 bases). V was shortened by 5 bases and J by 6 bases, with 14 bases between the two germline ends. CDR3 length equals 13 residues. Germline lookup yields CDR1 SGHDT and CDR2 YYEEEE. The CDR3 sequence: CASRTTGLAEAFF. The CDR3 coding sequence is TGTGCCAGCAGAACAACAGGGTTGGCTGAAGCTTTCTTT.

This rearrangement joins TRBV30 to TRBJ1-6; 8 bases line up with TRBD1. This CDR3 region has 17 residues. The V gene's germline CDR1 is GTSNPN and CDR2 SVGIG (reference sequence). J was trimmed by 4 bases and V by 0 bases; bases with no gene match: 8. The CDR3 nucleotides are TGTGCCTGGAGTGTACCTAACAGGGGGAGGTATAATTCACCCCTCCACTTT. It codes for CAWSVPNRGRYNSPLHF.

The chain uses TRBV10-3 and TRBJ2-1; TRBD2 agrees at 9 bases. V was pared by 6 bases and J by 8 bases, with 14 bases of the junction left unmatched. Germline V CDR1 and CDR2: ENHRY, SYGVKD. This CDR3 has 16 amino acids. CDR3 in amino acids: CAISNFDQREVYEQFF. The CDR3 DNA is TGTGCCATCAGCAACTTTGACCAGCGGGAGGTTTATGAGCAGTTCTTC.

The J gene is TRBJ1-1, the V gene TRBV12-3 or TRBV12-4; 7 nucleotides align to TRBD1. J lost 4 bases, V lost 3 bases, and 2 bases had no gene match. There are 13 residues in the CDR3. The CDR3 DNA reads TGTGCCAGCAGTTTGTCAGGGGGCACTGAAGCTTTCTTT. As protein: CASSLSGGTEAFF.

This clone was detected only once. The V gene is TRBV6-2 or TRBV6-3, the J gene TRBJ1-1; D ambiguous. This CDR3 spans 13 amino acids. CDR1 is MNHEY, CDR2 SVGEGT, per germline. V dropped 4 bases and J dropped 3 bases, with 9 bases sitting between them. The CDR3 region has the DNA TGTGCCAGCAGTTCGCAACGGGACACTGAAGCTTTCTTT. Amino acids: CASSSQRDTEAFF.

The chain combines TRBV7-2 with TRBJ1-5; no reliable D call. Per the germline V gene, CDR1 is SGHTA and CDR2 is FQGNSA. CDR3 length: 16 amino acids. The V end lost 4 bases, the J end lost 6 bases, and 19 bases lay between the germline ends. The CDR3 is CASSSLPGVFGQPQHF. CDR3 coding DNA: TGTGCCAGCAGCTCCCTCCCCGGGGTTTTTGGTCAGCCCCAGCATTTT.

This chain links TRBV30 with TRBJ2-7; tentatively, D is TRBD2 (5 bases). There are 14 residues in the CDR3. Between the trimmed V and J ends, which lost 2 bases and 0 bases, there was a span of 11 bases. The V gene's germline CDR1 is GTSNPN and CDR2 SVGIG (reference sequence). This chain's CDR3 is CAWSWRGSSYEQYF. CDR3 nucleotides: TGTGCCTGGAGTTGGCGAGGGAGCTCCTACGAGCAGTACTTC. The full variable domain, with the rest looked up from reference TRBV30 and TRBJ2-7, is SQTIHQWPATLVQPVGSPLSLECTVEGTSNPNLYWYRQAAGRGLQLLFYSVGIGQISSEVPQNLSASRPQDRQFILSSKKLLLSDSGFYLCAWSWRGSSYEQYFGPGTRLTVT.

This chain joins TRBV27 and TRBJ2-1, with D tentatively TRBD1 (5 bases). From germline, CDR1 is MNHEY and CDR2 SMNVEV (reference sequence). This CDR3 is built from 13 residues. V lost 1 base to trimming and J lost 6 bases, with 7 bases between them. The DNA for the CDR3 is TGTGCCAGCAGTTTATACAGGAGCAATGAGCAGTTCTTC. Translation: CASSLYRSNEQFF.

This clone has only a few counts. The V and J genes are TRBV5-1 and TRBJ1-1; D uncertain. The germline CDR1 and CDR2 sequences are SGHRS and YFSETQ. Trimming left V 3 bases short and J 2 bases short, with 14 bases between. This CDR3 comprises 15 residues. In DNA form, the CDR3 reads TGCGCCAGCAGCTCCCGCCGAGACACCAACACTGAAGCTTTCTTT. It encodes CASSSRRDTNTEAFF.

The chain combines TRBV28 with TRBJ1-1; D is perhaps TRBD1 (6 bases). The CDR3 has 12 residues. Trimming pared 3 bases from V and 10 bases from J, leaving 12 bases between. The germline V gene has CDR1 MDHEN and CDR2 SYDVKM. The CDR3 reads CASSLYRVVAFF. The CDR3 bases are TGTGCCAGCAGTTTGTACAGGGTGGTAGCTTTCTTT.

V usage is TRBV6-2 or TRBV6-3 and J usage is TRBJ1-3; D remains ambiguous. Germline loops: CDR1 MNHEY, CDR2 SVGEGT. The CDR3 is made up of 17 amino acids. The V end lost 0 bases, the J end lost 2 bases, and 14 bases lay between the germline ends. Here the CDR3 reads CASSYSRALVTGNTIYF. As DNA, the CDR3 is TGTGCCAGCAGTTACTCGAGAGCTCTTGTTACTGGAAACACCATATATTTT.

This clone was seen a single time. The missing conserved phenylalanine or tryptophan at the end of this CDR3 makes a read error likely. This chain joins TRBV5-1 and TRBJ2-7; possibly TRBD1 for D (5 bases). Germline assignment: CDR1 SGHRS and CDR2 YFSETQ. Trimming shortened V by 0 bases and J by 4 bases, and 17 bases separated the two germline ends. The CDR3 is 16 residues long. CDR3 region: CASSLGQSILTYEQYL. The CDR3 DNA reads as TGCGCCAGCAGCTTGGGACAGTCCATCCTAACGTACGAGCAGTACCTC.

This chain's CDR3 is CASSKTGNPNYEQYF. DNA for the CDR3: TGTGCCAGCAGCAAAACAGGGAACCCCAACTACGAGCAGTACTTC. This chain joins TRBV5-6 and TRBJ2-7; D is possibly TRBD1 (6 bases). Germline V gene lookup returns CDR1 SGHDT and CDR2 YYEEEE. This CDR3 comprises 15 residues. V gave up 4 bases and J gave up 3 bases, with 17 bases separating them.

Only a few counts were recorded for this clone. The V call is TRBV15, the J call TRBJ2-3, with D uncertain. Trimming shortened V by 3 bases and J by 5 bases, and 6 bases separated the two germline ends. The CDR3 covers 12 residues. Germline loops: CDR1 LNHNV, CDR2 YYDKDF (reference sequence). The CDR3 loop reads CATSRAEDTQYF. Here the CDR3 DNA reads TGTGCCACCAGCAGGGCAGAAGATACGCAGTATTTT.

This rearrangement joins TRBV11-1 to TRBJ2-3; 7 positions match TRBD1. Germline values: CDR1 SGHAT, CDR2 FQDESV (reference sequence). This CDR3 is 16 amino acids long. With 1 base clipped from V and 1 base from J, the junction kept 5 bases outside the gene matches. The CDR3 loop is CASSLGTGFGTDTQYF. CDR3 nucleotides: TGTGCCAGCAGCTTAGGGACAGGCTTCGGCACAGATACGCAGTATTTT.

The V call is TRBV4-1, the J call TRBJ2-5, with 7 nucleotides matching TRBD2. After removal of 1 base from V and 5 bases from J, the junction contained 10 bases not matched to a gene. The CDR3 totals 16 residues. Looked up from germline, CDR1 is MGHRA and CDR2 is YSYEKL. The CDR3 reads CASSQATGYGRETQYF. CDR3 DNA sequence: TGCGCCAGCAGCCAAGCCACGGGGTACGGGAGGGAGACCCAGTACTTC.

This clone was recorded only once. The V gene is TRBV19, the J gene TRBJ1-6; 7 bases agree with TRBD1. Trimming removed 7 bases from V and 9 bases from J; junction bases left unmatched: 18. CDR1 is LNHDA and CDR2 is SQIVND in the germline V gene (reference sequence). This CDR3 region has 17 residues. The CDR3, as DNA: TGTGCCAGTACCCTAAGAGCCTCCGGGACAGTCCCTTCACCCCTCCACTTT. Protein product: CASTLRASGTVPSPLHF.

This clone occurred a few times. The CDR3 DNA reads as TGTGCCAGCAGCTTGGATCCCCAGATTAACTATGGCTACACCTTC. It specifies CASSLDPQINYGYTF. The V gene is TRBV5-5, the J gene TRBJ1-2, with D uncertain. Germline values: CDR1 SGHKS, CDR2 YYEKEE (reference sequence). V was clipped by 0 bases and J by 1 base, with 10 bases between them. The CDR3 extends over 15 amino acids.

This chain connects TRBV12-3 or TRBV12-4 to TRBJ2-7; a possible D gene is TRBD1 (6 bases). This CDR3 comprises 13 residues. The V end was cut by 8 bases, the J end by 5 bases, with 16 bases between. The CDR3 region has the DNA TGTGCCAGCGGGCGAGGCAGGGGAGACGAGCAGTACTTC. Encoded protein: CASGRGRGDEQYF.